These T cell receptor beta chains were read from a single sample in a study of blood T cells in healthy people across ages. MiXCR, applied by TCRdb to the 5' RACE reads, yields one record per CDR3 protein. This table has roughly 680,000 distinct CDR3 sequences, over 20% appearing once. The specimen was blood. The origin of the receptors is a man between 65 and 85 years old in good health. CDR3s include the opening cysteine and the closing phenylalanine or tryptophan. Each record gives: V gene, J gene, clone size, CDR3 protein. The size entry is marked missing in some rows and otherwise reads once, few, many or a size class.

v_call: TRBV27; j_call: TRBJ2-2; clone_size: few; cdr3_aa: CASSRLLKTGELFF
v_call: TRBV29-1; j_call: TRBJ2-2; clone_size: few; cdr3_aa: CSVDRGYTGELFF
v_call: TRBV20-1; j_call: TRBJ2-1; clone_size: -; cdr3_aa: CSARDNRKGAMEQFF
v_call: TRBV10-3; j_call: TRBJ2-6; clone_size: -; cdr3_aa: CAISASTGLGANVLTF
v_call: TRBV20-1; j_call: TRBJ2-3; clone_size: -; cdr3_aa: CSASLGGSGNTDTQYF
v_call: TRBV28; j_call: TRBJ1-2; clone_size: -; cdr3_aa: CASRPGTGPYGYTF
v_call: TRBV28; j_call: TRBJ2-7; clone_size: few; cdr3_aa: CASTSRASRGGLEQYF
v_call: TRBV20-1; j_call: TRBJ2-5; clone_size: -; cdr3_aa: CSARARESGIFLAGETQYF
v_call: TRBV12-3/TRBV12-4; j_call: TRBJ2-7; clone_size: few; cdr3_aa: CASSLLGTNEQYF
v_call: TRBV30; j_call: TRBJ1-4; clone_size: -; cdr3_aa: CAWSFGRGGEKLFF
v_call: TRBV18; j_call: TRBJ1-5; clone_size: -; cdr3_aa: CASSPGQFQPQHF
v_call: TRBV2; j_call: TRBJ2-4; clone_size: few; cdr3_aa: CASSGLAGDGKNIQYF
v_call: TRBV20-1; j_call: TRBJ2-1; clone_size: -; cdr3_aa: CSALEGGRVRSYNEQFF